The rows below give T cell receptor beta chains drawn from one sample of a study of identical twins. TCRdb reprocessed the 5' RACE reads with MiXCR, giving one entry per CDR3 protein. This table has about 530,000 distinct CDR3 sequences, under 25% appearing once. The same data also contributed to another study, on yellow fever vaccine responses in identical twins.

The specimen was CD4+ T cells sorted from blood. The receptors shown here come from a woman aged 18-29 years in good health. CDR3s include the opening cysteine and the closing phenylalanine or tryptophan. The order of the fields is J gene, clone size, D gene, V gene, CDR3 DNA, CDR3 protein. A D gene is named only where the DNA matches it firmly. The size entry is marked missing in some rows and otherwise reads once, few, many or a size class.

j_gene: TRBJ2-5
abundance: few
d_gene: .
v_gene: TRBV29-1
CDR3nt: TGCAGCGTTGAAGTGCGGAAGGTCAATGGGAAGACCCAGTACTTC
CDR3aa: CSVEVRKVNGKTQYF

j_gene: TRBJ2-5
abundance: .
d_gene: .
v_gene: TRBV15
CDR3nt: TGTGCCACCAGCAGGGGGTACGACCAAGAGACCCAGTACTTC
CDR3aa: CATSRGYDQETQYF

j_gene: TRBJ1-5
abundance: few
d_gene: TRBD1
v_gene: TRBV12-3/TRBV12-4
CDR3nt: TGTGCCAGCAGCTCACAGGGGGCCGTCAATCAGCCCCAGCATTTT
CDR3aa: CASSSQGAVNQPQHF

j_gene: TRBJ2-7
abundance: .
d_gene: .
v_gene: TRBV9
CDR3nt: TGTGCCAGCAGCGTAGCGCCAGATTTTTCCTACGAGCAGTACTTC
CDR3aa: CASSVAPDFSYEQYF

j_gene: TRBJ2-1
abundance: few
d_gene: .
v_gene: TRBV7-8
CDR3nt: TGTGCCAGCAGCTTAGTGGATAGCTCCTACAATGAGCAGTTCTTC
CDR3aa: CASSLVDSSYNEQFF

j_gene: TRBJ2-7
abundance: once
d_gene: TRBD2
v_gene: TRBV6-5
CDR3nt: TGTGCCAGCAGTTACGACCTAGCGGGACAGTACGAGCAGTACTTC
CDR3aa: CASSYDLAGQYEQYF

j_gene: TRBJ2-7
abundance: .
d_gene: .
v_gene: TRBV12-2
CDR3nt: TGTGCAAGTCGCTTACGGGACAGGAGCTACGAGCAGTACTTC
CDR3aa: CASRLRDRSYEQYF

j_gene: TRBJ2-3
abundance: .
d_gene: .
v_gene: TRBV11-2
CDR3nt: TGTGCCAGCAGCTTTGGTCATAGCGGCACAGATACGCAGTATTTT
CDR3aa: CASSFGHSGTDTQYF

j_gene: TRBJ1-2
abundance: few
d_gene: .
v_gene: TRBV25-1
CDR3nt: TGTGCCAGCAGTGATCAGCAGTATGGCTACACCTTC
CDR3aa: CASSDQQYGYTF

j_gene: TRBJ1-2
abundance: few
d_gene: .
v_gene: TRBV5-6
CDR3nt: TGTGCCAGCAGCTTCGCTGCAGGGAAGAGCACCTTC
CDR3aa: CASSFAAGKSTF

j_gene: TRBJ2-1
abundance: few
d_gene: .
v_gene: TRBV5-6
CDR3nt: TGTGCCAGCAACTTCCGACGGACCTCCTACAATGAGCAGTTCTTC
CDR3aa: CASNFRRTSYNEQFF

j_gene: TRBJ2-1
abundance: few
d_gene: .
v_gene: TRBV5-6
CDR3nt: TGTGCCAGCAGTCCGGGAAACTGGGAGCAGTTCTTC
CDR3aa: CASSPGNWEQFF

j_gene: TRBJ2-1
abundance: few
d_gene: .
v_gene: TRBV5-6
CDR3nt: TGTGCCAGCAGCTTGTGGGCCAAACCCCGTTCCGATGAGCAGTTCTTC
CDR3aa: CASSLWAKPRSDEQFF

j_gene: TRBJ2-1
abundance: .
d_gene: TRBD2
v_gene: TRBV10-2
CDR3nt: TGCGCCAGCAGTGAGGGACTAGCGGGAAACAATGAGCAGTTCTTC
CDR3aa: CASSEGLAGNNEQFF

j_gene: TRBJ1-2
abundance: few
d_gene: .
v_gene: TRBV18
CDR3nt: TGTGCCAGCTCACCACCGGTCAGGGAAGGCTACACCTTC
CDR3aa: CASSPPVREGYTF

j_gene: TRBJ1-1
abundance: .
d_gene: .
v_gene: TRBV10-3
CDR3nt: TGTGCCATCAGTGAGTTCCAGAACACTGAAGCTTTCTTT
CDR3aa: CAISEFQNTEAFF

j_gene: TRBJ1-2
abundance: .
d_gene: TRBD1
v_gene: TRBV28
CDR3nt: TGTGCCAGCAGTCCCAGGGGGTATGGCTACACCTTC
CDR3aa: CASSPRGYGYTF

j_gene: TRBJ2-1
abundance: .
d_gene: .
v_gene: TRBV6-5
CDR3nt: TGTGCCAGCAGTTACGCACCACGCTTGACTAGTTTCTCCTACAATGAGCAGTTCTTC
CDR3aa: CASSYAPRLTSFSYNEQFF

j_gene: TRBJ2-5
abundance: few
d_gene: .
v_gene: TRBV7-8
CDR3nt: TGTGCCAGCAACTTACAGCGTACGATAGGAAAAGAGACCCAGTACTTC
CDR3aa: CASNLQRTIGKETQYF

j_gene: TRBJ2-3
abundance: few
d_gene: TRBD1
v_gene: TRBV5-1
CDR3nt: TGCGCCAGCAGCTTCCGGGACAGCCGCCTCCCCCAGTCGGATACGCAGTATTTT
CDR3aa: CASSFRDSRLPQSDTQYF

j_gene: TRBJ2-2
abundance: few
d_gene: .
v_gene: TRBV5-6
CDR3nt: TGTGCCAGCAGCTTTGGCCCGAAAACCGGGGAGCTGTTTTTT
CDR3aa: CASSFGPKTGELFF

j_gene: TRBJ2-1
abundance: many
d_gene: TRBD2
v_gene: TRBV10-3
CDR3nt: TGTGCCATCAGTACTAGCGGCTCCTACAATGAGCAGTTCTTC
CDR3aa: CAISTSGSYNEQFF

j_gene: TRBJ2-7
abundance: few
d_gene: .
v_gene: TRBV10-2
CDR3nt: TGCGCCAGCAGTTCGGTAGTATATACCTACGAGCAGTACTTC
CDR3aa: CASSSVVYTYEQYF

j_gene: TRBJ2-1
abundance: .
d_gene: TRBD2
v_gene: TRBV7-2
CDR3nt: TGTGCCAGCAGCGCTACAGCGACTAGCGTCGTCAATGAGCAGTTCTTC
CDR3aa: CASSATATSVVNEQFF

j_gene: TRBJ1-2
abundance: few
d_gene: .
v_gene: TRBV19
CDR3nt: TGTGCCAGTAGTATAGCGCCTGCCTCTAACTATGGCTACACCTTC
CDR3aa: CASSIAPASNYGYTF

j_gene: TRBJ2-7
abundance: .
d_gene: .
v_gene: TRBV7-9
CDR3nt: TGTGCCGCCTCTCGTGCGAGCTCCTACGAGCAGTACTTC
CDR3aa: CAASRASSYEQYF

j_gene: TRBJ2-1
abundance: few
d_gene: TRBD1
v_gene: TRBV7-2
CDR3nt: TGTGCCAGCAGCTACAGGGGCCAGGCCGAGCAGTTCTTC
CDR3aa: CASSYRGQAEQFF

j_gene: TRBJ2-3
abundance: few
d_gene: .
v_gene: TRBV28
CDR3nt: TGTGCCAGCAGTTTTCCACGCAGGGTAATCACAGATACGCAGTATTTT
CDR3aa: CASSFPRRVITDTQYF

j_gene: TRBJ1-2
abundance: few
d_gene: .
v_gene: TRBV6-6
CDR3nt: TGTGCCAGCAGTCACAACTATGGCTACACCTTC
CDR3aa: CASSHNYGYTF

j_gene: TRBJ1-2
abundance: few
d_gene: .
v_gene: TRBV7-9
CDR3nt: TGTGCCAGCAGCCCCAAAGATAACTATGGCTACACCTTC
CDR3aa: CASSPKDNYGYTF

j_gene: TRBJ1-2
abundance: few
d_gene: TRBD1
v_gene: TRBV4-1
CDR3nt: TGCGCCAGCAGCCAGCCGGGACAGGGGGTTTGGTATGGCTACACCTTC
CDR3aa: CASSQPGQGVWYGYTF

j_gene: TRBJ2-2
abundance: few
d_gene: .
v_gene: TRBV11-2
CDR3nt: TGTGCCAGCAGCTTCCCGACCGGCGGGTACCAACTACAGAACACCGGGGAGCTGTTTTTT
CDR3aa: CASSFPTGGYQLQNTGELFF

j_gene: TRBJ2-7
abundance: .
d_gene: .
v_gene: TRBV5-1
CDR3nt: TGCGCCAGCAGCTTGGGGGACACTAGAAGCCTCTCCTACGAGCAGTACTTC
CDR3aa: CASSLGDTRSLSYEQYF

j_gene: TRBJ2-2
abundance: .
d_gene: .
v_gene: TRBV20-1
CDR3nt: TGCAGTGCTAGAGTTGCGGGTCCGGGCACCGGGGAGCTGTTTTTT
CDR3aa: CSARVAGPGTGELFF

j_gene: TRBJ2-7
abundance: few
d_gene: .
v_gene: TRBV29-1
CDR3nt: TGCAGCGTTGTCGGGGGCCTTTGGAACGAGCAGTACTTC
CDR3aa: CSVVGGLWNEQYF

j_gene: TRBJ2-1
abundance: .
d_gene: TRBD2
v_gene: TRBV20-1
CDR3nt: TGCAGTGCCTGCGGGCGGGAGATAAGTGAGCAGTTCTTC
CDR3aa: CSACGREISEQFF

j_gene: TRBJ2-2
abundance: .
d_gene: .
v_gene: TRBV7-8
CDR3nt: TGTGCCAGCAGCGCCCCTCCGGTGAACACCGGGGAGCTGTTTTTT
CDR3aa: CASSAPPVNTGELFF

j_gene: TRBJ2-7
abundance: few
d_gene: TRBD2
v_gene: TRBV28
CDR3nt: TGTGCCAGCAGCCCACCCGGGACTAGCGGGTCTCACGAGCAGTACTTC
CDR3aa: CASSPPGTSGSHEQYF

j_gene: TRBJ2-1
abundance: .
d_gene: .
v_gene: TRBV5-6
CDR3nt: TGTGCCAGCGGACGTCAAGAACTTTACAATGAGCAGTTCTTC
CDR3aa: CASGRQELYNEQFF

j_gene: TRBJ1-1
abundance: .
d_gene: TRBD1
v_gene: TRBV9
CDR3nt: TGTGCCAGCAGCGTCAAACAGGGGAGTCTGGCTGAAGCTTTCTTT
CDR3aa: CASSVKQGSLAEAFF

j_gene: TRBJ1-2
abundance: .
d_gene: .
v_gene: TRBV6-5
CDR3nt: TGTGCCAGCAGTTATTCCTACAATGACGGCTACACCTTC
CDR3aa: CASSYSYNDGYTF

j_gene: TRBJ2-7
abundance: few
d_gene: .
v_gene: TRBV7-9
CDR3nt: TGTGCCAGCGGTAATCGGGACCCCAACTACGAGCAGTACTTC
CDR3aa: CASGNRDPNYEQYF

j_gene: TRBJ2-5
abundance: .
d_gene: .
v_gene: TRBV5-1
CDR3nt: TGCGCCAGCAGCTCAGCCAAGCAAGTACAAGAGACCCAGTACTTC
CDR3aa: CASSSAKQVQETQYF

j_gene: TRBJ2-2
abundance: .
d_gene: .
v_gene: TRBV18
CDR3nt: TGTGCCAGCTCACCAGCGGGACCAACCTCGGCCGGGGAGCTGTTTTTT
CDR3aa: CASSPAGPTSAGELFF

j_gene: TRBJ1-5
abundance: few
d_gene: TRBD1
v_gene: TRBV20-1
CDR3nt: TGCAGTGCTACGGACAGGCCTGGGGATCAGCCCCAGCATTTT
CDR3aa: CSATDRPGDQPQHF

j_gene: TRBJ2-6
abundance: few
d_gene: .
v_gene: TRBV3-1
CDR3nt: TGTGCCAGCAGCCAAGTCCGCAGGGCCACTGGGGCCAACGTCCTGACTTTC
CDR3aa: CASSQVRRATGANVLTF

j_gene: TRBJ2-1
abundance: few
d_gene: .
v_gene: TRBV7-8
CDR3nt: TGTGCCAGCAGCTTAGCAACCGAGTTAACGAGGAACAATGAGCAGTTCTTC
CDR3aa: CASSLATELTRNNEQFF

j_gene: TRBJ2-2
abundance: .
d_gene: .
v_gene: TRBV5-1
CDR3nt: TGCGCCAGCAGCTTACTGGACAGTAACACCGGGGAGCTGTTTTTT
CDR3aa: CASSLLDSNTGELFF

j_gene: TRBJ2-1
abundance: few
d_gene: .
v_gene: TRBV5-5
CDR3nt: TGTGCCAGCAGCTTGGAAGTCCCCTCCAGCGTATCCTACAATGAGCAGTTCTTC
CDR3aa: CASSLEVPSSVSYNEQFF

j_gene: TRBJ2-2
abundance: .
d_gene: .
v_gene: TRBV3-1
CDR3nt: TGTGCCAGCGGGACACCCACCGGGGAGCTGTTTTTT
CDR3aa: CASGTPTGELFF

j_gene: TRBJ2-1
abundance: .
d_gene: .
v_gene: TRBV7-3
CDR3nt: TGTGCCAGCAGCTTAAATCATGGGGGGTATGAGCAGTTCTTC
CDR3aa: CASSLNHGGYEQFF

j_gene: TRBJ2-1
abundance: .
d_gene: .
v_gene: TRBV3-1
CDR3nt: TGTGCCAGCAGCCAAATTGAGGGGGATGAGCAGTTCTTC
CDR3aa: CASSQIEGDEQFF

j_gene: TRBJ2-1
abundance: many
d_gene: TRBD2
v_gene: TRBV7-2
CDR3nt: TGTGCCAGCAGCTTGATGGGACTAGTGTTCTTC
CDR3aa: CASSLMGLVFF

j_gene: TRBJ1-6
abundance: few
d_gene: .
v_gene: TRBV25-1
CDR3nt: TGTGCCAGCAGTGAGGGACGTGGTGCCTCACCCCTCCACTTT
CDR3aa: CASSEGRGASPLHF

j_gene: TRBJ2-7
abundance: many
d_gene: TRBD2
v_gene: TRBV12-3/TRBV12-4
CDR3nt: TGTGCCAGCAGTTTAGCTAGCGGGAGTGCCTACGAGCAGTACTTC
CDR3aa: CASSLASGSAYEQYF

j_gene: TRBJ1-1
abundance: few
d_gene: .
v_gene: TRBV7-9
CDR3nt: TGTGCCAGCAGCTTAGTAACGGGGAGGACTGAAGCTTTCTTT
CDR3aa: CASSLVTGRTEAFF

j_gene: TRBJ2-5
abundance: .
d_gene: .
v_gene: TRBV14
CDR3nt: TGTGCCAGCAGCCCCAGGCGCGGGGAGTCCCACAGGCGACAAGAGACCCAGTACTTC
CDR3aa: CASSPRRGESHRRQETQYF

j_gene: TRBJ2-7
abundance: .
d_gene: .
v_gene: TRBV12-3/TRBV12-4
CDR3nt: TGTGCCAGCAGTTCCGCGGTTCAGCAGTACTTC
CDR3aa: CASSSAVQQYF

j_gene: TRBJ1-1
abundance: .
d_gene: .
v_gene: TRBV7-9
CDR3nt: TGTGCCAGCAGCTTCCCCAGCAGGGGCGATGAAGCTTTCTTT
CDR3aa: CASSFPSRGDEAFF